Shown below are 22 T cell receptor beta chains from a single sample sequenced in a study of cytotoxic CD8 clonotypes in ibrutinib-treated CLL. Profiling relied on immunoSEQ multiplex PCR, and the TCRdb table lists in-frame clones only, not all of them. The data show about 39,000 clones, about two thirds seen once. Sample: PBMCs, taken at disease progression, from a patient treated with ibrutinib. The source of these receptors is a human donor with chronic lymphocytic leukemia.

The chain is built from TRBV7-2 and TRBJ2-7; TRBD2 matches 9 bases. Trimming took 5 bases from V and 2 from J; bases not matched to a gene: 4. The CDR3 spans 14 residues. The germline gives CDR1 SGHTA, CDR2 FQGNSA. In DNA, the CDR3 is TGTGCCAGCAGCCCAAGCGGGGGGACCTACGAGCAGTACTTC. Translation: CASSPSGGTYEQYF.

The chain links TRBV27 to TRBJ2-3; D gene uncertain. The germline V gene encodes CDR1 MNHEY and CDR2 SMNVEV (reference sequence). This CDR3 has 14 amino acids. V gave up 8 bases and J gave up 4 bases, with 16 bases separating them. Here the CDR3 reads CASSPGARPDTQYF. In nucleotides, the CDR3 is TGTGCCAGCTCCCCCGGAGCTAGGCCAGATACGCAGTATTTT.

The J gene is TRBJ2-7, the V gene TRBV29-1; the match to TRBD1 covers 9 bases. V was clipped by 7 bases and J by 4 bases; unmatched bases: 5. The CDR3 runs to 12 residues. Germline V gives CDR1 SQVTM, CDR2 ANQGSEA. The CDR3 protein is CSAGTGPYEQYF. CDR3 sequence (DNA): TGCAGCGCCGGGACAGGGCCTTACGAGCAGTACTTC.

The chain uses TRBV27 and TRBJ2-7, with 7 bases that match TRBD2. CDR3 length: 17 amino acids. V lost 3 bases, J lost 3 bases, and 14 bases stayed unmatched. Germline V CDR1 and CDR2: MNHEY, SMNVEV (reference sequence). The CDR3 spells CASSFRTSSEQVYEQYF. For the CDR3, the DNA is TGTGCCAGCAGTTTTAGGACTAGTAGTGAACAAGTCTACGAGCAGTACTTC.

The CDR3 DNA follows: TGTGCCTGGAGTGTACCCCCACCATCTAGCGGGAGAAGACAAGAGACCCAGTACTTC. It codes for CAWSVPPPSSGRRQETQYF. The chain combines TRBV30 with TRBJ2-5; 10 bases map to TRBD2. Losses at the gene ends were 0 bases for V and 2 bases for J; bases not matched to a gene: 15. Germline V gene sequence: CDR1 GTSNPN, CDR2 SVGIG (reference sequence). The CDR3 length is 19 residues. Variable domain in full (rest from reference TRBV30 and TRBJ2-5): SQTIHQWPATLVQPVGSPLSLECTVEGTSNPNLYWYRQAAGRGLQLLFYSVGIGQISSEVPQNLSASRPQDRQFILSSKKLLLSDSGFYLCAWSVPPPSSGRRQETQYFGPGTRLLVL.

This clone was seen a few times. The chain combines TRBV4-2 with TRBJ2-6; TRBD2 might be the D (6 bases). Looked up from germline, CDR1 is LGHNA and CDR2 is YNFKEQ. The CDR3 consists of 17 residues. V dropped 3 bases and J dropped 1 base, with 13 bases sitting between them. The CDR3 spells CASSQNGAGSGANVLTF. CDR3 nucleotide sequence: TGTGCCAGCAGCCAGAATGGCGCGGGATCTGGGGCCAACGTCCTGACTTTC.

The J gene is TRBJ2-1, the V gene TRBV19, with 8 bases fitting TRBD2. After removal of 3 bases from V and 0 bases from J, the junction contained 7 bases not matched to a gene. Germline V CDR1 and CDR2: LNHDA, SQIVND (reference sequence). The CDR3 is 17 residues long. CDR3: CASSMVPGTSSYNEQFF. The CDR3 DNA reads TGTGCCAGTAGTATGGTACCCGGGACTAGCTCCTACAATGAGCAGTTCTTC.

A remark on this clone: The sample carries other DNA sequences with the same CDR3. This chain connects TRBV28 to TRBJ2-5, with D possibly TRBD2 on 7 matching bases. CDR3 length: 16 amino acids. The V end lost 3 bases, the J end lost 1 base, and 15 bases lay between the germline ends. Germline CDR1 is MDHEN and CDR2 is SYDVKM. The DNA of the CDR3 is TGTGCCAGCAGTTTTTATATAGGGGGGGGCCAAGAGACCCAGTACTTC. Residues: CASSFYIGGGQETQYF.

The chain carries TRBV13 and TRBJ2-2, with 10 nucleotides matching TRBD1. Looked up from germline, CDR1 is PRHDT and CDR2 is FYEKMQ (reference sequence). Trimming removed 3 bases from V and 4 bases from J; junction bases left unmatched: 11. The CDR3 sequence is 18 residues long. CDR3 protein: CASSFLALTGGPTGELFF. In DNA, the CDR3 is TGTGCCAGCAGCTTTCTTGCCCTGACAGGGGGCCCCACCGGGGAGCTGTTTTTT.

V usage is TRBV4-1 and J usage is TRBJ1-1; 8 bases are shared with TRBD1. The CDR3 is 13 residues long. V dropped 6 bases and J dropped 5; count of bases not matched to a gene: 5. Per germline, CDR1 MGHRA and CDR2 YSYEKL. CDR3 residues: CASRPTGGTEAFF. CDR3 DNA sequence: TGCGCCAGCAGGCCAACAGGGGGGACTGAAGCTTTCTTT.

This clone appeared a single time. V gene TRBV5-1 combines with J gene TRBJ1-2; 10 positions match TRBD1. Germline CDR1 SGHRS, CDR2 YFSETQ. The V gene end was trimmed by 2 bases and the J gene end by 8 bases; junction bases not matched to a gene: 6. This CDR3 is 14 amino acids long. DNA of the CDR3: TGCGCCAGCAGCTTCGGACAGGGGGGAAGAGGCTACACCTTC. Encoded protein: CASSFGQGGRGYTF. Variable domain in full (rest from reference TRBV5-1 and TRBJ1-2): KAGVTQTPRYLIKTRGQQVTLSCSPISGHRSVSWYQQTPGQGLQFLFEYFSETQRNKGNFPGRFSGRQFSNSRSEMNVSTLELGDSALYLCASSFGQGGRGYTFGSGTRLTVV.

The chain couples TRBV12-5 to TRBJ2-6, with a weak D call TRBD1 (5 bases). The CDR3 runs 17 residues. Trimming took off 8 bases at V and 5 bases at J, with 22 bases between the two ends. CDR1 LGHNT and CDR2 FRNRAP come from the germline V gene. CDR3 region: CASCQGQGQSRANVLTF. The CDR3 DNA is TGTGCTAGTTGTCAAGGACAAGGACAAAGTCGGGCCAACGTCCTGACTTTC.

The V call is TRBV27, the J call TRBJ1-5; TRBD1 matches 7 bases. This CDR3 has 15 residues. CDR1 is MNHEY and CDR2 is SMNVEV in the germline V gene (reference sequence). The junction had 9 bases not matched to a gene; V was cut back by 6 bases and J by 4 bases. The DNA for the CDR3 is TGTGCCAGCAGGGCAGAGAGGGGGCTTAATCAGCCCCAGCATTTT. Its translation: CASRAERGLNQPQHF.

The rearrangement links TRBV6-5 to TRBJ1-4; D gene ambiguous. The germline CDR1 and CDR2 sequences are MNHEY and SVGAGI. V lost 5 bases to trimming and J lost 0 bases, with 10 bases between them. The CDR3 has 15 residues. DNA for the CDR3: TGTGCCAGCAGTCCCTTAGTTACAACTAATGAAAAACTGTTTTTT. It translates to CASSPLVTTNEKLFF.

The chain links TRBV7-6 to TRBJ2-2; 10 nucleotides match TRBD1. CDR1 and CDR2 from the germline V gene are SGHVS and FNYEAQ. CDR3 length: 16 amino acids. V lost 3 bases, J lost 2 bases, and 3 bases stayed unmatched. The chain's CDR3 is CASSLGQGTNTGELFF. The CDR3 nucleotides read TGTGCCAGCAGCTTGGGACAGGGGACAAACACCGGGGAGCTGTTTTTT.

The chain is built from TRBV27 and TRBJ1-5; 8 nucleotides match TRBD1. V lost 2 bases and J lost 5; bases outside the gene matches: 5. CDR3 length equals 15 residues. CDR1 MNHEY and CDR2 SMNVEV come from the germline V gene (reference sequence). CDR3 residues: CASSLGSGGDQPQHF. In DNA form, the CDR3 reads TGTGCCAGCAGTTTAGGTTCAGGGGGCGATCAGCCCCAGCATTTT.

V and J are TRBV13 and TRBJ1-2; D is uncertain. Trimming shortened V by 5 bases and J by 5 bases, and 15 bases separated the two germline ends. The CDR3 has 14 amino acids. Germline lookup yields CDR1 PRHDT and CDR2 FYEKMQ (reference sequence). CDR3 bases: TGTGCCAGCAGCCTCCGGGTCCCGCCTTATGGCTACACCTTC. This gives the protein CASSLRVPPYGYTF.

This chain's CDR3 is CASSQSGGSGNTIYF. The CDR3 coding sequence is TGTGCCAGCAGTCAGTCAGGGGGTTCTGGAAACACCATATATTTT. The J gene is TRBJ1-3, the V gene TRBV5-5; 7 bases line up with TRBD1. The CDR3 is made up of 15 amino acids. Trimming took 5 bases from V and 1 from J; bases not matched to a gene: 6. Per the germline V gene, CDR1 is SGHKS and CDR2 is YYEKEE (reference sequence).

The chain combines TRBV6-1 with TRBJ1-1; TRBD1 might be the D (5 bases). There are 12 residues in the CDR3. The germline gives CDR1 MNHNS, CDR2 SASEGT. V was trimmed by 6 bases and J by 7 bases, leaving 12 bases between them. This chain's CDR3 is CASRDTFLEAFF. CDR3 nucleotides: TGTGCCAGCAGGGACACCTTCCTTGAAGCTTTCTTT.

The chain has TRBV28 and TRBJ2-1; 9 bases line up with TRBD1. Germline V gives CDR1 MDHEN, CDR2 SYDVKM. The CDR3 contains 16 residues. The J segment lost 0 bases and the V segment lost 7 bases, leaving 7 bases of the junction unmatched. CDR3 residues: CASTRVGQGSYNEQFF. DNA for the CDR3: TGTGCCAGCACCCGGGTGGGACAGGGCTCCTACAATGAGCAGTTCTTC.

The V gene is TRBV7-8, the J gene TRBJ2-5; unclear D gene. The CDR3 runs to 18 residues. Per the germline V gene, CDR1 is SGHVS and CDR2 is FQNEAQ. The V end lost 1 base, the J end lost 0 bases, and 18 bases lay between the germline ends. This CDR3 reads CASSLGVGPTPNQETQYF. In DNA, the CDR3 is TGTGCCAGCAGCTTAGGAGTTGGGCCTACTCCAAACCAAGAGACCCAGTACTTC.

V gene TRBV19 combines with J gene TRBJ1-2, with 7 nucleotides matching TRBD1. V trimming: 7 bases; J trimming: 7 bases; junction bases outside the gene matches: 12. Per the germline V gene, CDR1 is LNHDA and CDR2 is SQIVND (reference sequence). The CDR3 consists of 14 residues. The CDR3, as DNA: TGTGCCAGTACCGTCGTGCGACAGGGCTCTGGCTACACCTTC. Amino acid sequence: CASTVVRQGSGYTF.